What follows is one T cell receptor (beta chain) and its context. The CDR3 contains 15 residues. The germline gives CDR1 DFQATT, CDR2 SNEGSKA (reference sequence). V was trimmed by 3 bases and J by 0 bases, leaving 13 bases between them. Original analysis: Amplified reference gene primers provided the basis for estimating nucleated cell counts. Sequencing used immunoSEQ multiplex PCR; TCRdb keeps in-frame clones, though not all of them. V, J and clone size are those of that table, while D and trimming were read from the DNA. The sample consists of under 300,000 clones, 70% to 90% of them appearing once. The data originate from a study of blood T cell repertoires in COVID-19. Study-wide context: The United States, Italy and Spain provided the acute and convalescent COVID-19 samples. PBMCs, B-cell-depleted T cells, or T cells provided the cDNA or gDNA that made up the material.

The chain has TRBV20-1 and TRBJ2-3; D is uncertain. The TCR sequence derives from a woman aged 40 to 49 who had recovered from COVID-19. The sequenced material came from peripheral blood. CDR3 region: CSASSSRGSTDTQYF. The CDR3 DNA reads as TGCAGTGCTAGTTCGAGCCGCGGTAGCACAGATACGCAGTATTTT.